This T cell receptor beta chain is from a study of T cell changes during pregnancy in multiple sclerosis. TCRdb keeps only in-frame clones here, not all; method: immunoSEQ multiplex PCR. The repertoire holds approximately 34,000 clones, with just over 90% as singletons. The V gene's germline CDR1 is MNHEY and CDR2 SVGAGI. Between the trimmed V and J ends, which lost 8 bases and 9 bases, there was a span of 14 bases. The CDR3 has 12 amino acids. The material sequenced was CD4+ T cells from peripheral blood mononuclear cells, taken in the second trimester of pregnancy. The sequence was collected from a female donor with multiple sclerosis, enrolled in a pregnancy study. V and J are TRBV6-5 and TRBJ2-1; D might be TRBD2 (6 bases). CDR3 DNA sequence: TGTGCCAGCCGTGGGGGGTTTAGTGAGCAGTTCTTC. Its translation: CASRGGFSEQFF.